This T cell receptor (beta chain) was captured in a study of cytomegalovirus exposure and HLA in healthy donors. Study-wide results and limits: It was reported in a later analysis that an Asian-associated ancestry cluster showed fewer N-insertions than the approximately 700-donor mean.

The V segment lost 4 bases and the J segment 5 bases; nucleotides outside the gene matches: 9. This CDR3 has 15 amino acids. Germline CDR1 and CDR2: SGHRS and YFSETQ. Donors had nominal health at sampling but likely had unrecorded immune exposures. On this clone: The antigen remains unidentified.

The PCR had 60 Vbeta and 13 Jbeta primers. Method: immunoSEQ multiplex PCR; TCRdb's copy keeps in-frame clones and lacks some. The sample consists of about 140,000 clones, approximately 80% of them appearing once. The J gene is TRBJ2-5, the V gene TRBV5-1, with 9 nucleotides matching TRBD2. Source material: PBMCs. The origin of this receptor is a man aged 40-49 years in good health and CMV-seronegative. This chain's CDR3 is CASSPPAGGRETQYF. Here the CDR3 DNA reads TGCGCCAGCAGCCCCCCCGCGGGGGGGCGGGAGACCCAGTACTTC.